This T cell receptor (beta chain) was captured in a study of molecular identifiers for immune sequencing clone quantification. The overall study: The replicates split RNA from approximately 22,000 or 94,000 naive CD8 cells five ways and sequenced four.

This clonotype has a handful of counts. Its antigen is still unknown. The CDR3 sequence is 15 residues long. Germline V lookup: CDR1 SEHNR, CDR2 FQNEAQ (reference sequence). Deletions cut 2 bases from V and 4 bases from J, with 15 bases between. Whole-study findings and limits: Whereas naive cells kept under 1% of molecules in clones above 20 RNA copies, such clones held over 97% in effectors.

TCRdb re-derived calls from the PCR reads in MiXCR, one entry per CDR3 protein. Seen here are about 510,000 distinct CDR3 sequences, under 30% observed once, and the top ten hold under 0.85%. Naive CD8 sequencing libraries were generated from around 20,000 to 990,000 sorted cells, with 10%, 30% or 50% RNA as input. Based on a CD8+CD4-CCR7+CD45RA+ profile, naive CD8 T cells were sorted. V usage is TRBV7-9 and J usage is TRBJ2-7, with D maybe TRBD2 (6 bases). Material: naive CD8+ T cells from blood, with Jurkat cell RNA spiked in. As for subset: FACS-sorted CD8+CD4-CCR7+CD45RA+ naive T cells. The receptor's source is a human donor in good health. Some libraries in this study had Jurkat cell RNA spiked in. CDR3 protein: CASSLFPGEGYEQYF. DNA of the CDR3: TGTGCCAGCAGCTTATTTCCGGGGGAAGGGTACGAGCAGTACTTC.